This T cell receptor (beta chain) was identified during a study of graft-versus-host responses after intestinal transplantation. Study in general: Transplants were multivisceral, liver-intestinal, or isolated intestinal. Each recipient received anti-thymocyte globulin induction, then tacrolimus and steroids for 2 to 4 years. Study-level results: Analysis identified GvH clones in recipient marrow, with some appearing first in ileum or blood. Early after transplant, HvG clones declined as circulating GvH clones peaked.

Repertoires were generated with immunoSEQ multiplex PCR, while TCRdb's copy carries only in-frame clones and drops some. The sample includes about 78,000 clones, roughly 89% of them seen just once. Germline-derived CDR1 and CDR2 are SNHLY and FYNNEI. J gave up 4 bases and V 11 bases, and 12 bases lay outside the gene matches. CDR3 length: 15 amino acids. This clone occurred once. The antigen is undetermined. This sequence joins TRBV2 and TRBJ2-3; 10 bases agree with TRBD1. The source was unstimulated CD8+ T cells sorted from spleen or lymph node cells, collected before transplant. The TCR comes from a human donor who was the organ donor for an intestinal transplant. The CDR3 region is CALRSGDRGSDTQYF. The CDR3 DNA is TGTGCCCTTAGGTCCGGGGACAGGGGCTCAGATACGCAGTATTTT.